These 21 T cell receptor beta chains share one sample of origin, sequenced in a study of blood T cell repertoires in COVID-19. Some clones are missing from TCRdb's copy, which holds only in-frame ones; the method was immunoSEQ multiplex PCR. This repertoire shows 110,000 to 150,000 clones, around 84% found once; its top ten account for roughly 10%. What was sequenced was peripheral blood. The receptors come from a man in his fifties or sixties with active or convalescent COVID-19.

CDR3 DNA: TGTGCCACCAGCAGACGACAGGGGGCAGGTGGCTACACCTTC. Its protein product is CATSRRQGAGGYTF. The rearrangement joins TRBV15 to TRBJ1-2, with 10 bases fitting TRBD1. Germline CDR1 and CDR2: LNHNV and YYDKDF (reference sequence). This CDR3 is built from 14 residues. J gave up 7 bases and V 2 bases, and 4 bases lay outside the gene matches.

V and J are TRBV7-2 and TRBJ1-3, with D possibly being TRBD1 (5 bases). Per the germline V gene, CDR1 is SGHTA and CDR2 is FQGNSA. Trimming pared 5 bases from V and 0 bases from J, leaving 11 bases between. The length of the CDR3 is 15 residues. The CDR3 loop is CASSPRGPSGNTIYF. The CDR3 coding sequence is TGTGCCAGCAGCCCGCGGGGACCCTCTGGAAACACCATATATTTT.

The chain recombines TRBV5-4 with TRBJ1-6, with D tentatively TRBD1 (6 bases). With 5 bases removed from V and 12 bases from J, the gap between germline ends came to 12 bases. In germline, CDR1 is SGHNT, CDR2 YYREEE (reference sequence). The CDR3 is made up of 12 amino acids. The CDR3 region has the DNA TGTGCCAGCAGTTGGACAGATGGACCCCTCCACTTT. Translating it yields CASSWTDGPLHF.

J is TRBJ1-2 and V is TRBV25-1; 10 bases are a match to TRBD1. Germline CDR1 reads MGHDK; CDR2 reads SYGVNS. The CDR3 contains 14 residues. With 2 bases clipped from V and 7 bases from J, the junction kept 4 bases outside the gene matches. CDR3 residues: CASSERQGAGGYTF. For the CDR3, the DNA is TGTGCCAGCAGTGAAAGACAGGGGGCGGGTGGCTACACCTTC.

This clone was seen once. This chain links TRBV10-3 with TRBJ2-1, with 10 bases lining up with TRBD2. V gave up 7 bases and J gave up 3 bases; unmatched junction bases: 6. The CDR3 has 15 amino acids. Germline assignment: CDR1 ENHRY and CDR2 SYGVKD. The CDR3 loop is CAIKEGTSDYNEQFF. The CDR3 bases are TGTGCCATCAAAGAGGGGACTAGCGACTACAATGAGCAGTTCTTC.

This clone appeared a single time. The rearrangement joins TRBV27 to TRBJ1-1; D might be TRBD1 (6 bases). This CDR3 has 13 amino acids. Germline CDR1 is MNHEY and CDR2 is SMNVEV (reference sequence). The V end lost 11 bases, the J end lost 4 bases, and 17 bases lay between the germline ends. The DNA for the CDR3 is TGTGCCGTATGGGGGCTCGCGAGCACTGAAGCTTTCTTT. The encoded protein is CAVWGLASTEAFF.

V gene TRBV14 combines with J gene TRBJ2-1, with a possible D match to TRBD1 (5 bases). Trimming cost V 3 bases and J 1 base, with 7 bases left between them. The CDR3 is 14 amino acids. CDR1 and CDR2 from the germline V gene are SGHDN and FVKESK. The CDR3: CASSQDTSYNEQFF. CDR3 coding DNA: TGTGCCAGCAGCCAGGACACGTCCTACAATGAGCAGTTCTTC. The full variable domain, rest sourced from reference TRBV14 and TRBJ2-1, is EAGVTQFPSHSVIEKGQTVTLRCDPISGHDNLYWYRRVMGKEIKFLLHFVKESKQDESGMPNNRFLAERTGGTYSTLKVQPAELEDSGVYFCASSQDTSYNEQFFGPGTRLTVL.

The chain couples TRBV13 to TRBJ1-2; D gene uncertain. Deletions cut 5 bases from V and 1 base from J, with 20 bases between. CDR1 PRHDT and CDR2 FYEKMQ come from the germline V gene (reference sequence). The CDR3 consists of 17 residues. CDR3 in DNA: TGTGCCAGCAGCCCCGGGATATCGCCACGTTATAACTATGGCTACACCTTC. Translation: CASSPGISPRYNYGYTF.

J is TRBJ2-1 and V is TRBV6-2 or TRBV6-3, with D perhaps matching TRBD2 (6 bases). Germline V gene data show CDR1 as MNHEY and CDR2 as SVGEGT. The CDR3 runs to 13 residues. Deletions cut 6 bases from V and 12 bases from J, with 18 bases between. The DNA of the CDR3 is TGTGCCAGCAGCGATGCTCTAGCGTTGGCGCAGTTCTTC. Residues: CASSDALALAQFF.

V is TRBV19 and J is TRBJ1-6; 8 bases match TRBD1. Trimming at V came to 0 bases and at J to 10 bases, leaving 8 bases not matched to a gene. From germline, CDR1 is LNHDA and CDR2 SQIVND (reference sequence). CDR3 length: 16 amino acids. This CDR3 is CASSIESGQGISPLHF. The CDR3 DNA reads as TGTGCCAGTAGTATAGAAAGCGGACAGGGTATCTCACCCCTCCACTTT.

This clone was picked up a small number of times. The chain has TRBV5-6 and TRBJ1-4, with no clear D. V was cut by 2 bases and J by 3 bases, with 5 bases left in between. CDR1 is SGHDT, CDR2 YYEEEE, per germline. The length of the CDR3 is 13 residues. The CDR3 coding sequence is TGTGCCAGCAGCTTCTTAGCTAATGAAAAACTGTTTTTT. Translated: CASSFLANEKLFF.

The J gene is TRBJ2-3, the V gene TRBV2; TRBD2 matches at 13 bases. The germline V gene has CDR1 SNHLY and CDR2 FYNNEI. The CDR3 is 20 amino acids. Germline trimming cut 5 bases from V and 0 bases from J; bases unmatched to any gene: 14. The CDR3 DNA is TGTGCCAGCAGTTCCCCCCGGACTAGCGGGGGTTTTTTTAGCACAGATACGCAGTATTTT. Residues: CASSSPRTSGGFFSTDTQYF.

The gene calls are TRBV4-3 and TRBJ1-1; 8 positions agree with TRBD1. The CDR3 has 16 amino acids. After removal of 4 bases from V and 4 bases from J, the junction contained 11 bases not matched to a gene. The V gene's germline CDR1 is LGHNA and CDR2 YSLEER. CDR3 DNA: TGCGCCAGCAGCCGGCACCTGGACAGGGTGACCACTGAAGCTTTCTTT. Translated, it gives CASSRHLDRVTTEAFF.

This clone showed up just once. The chain combines TRBV7-2 with TRBJ1-6; D gene uncertain. The V end was cut by 0 bases, the J end by 4 bases, with 7 bases between. Germline lookup yields CDR1 SGHTA and CDR2 FQGNSA. The CDR3 length is 15 residues. CDR3 residues: CASSLAGGYNSPLHF. In nucleotides, the CDR3 is TGTGCCAGCAGCTTAGCTGGCGGATATAATTCACCCCTCCACTTT. The full variable domain, in which reference TRBV7-2 and TRBJ1-6 provide the parts outside the CDR3, is GAGVSQSPSNKVTEKGKDVELRCDPISGHTALYWYRQSLGQGLEFLIYFQGNSAPDKSGLPSDRFSAERTGGSVSTLTIQRTQQEDSAVYLCASSLAGGYNSPLHFGNGTRLTVT.

This chain connects TRBV11-2 to TRBJ1-4, with D tentatively TRBD1 (5 bases). From germline, CDR1 is SGHAT and CDR2 FQNNGV. The CDR3 spans 14 residues. V shed 1 base and J shed 5 bases, with 8 bases lying between them. The CDR3, as DNA: TGTGCCAGCAGCTTAGCAGGGATCAATGAAAAACTGTTTTTT. Encoded protein: CASSLAGINEKLFF.

Here the CDR3 DNA reads TGTGCCAGCAAATTACAGGGACTGAACACTGAAGCTTTCTTT. Translated, it gives CASKLQGLNTEAFF. This chain links TRBV27 with TRBJ1-1, with D maybe TRBD1 (6 bases). Germline lookup yields CDR1 MNHEY and CDR2 SMNVEV (reference sequence). This CDR3 is 14 amino acids long. Trimming left V 7 bases short and J 0 bases short, with 12 bases between.

The V and J genes are TRBV12-3 or TRBV12-4 and TRBJ1-2; D not resolved. The CDR3 contains 13 residues. V lost 5 bases, J lost 4 bases, and 11 bases lay in between. CDR3 DNA sequence: TGTGCCAGCAGTCCTCCCGTGAGCTATGGCTACACCTTC. It codes for CASSPPVSYGYTF.

This clone was counted only a few times. Other DNA variants within this sample encode the same CDR3. V and J are TRBV7-2 and TRBJ1-1; the D gene is possibly TRBD1 (5 bases). The V end was cut by 5 bases, the J end by 4 bases, with 11 bases between. Germline CDR1 is SGHTA and CDR2 is FQGNSA. The CDR3 totals 13 residues. This CDR3 is CASSRTGGTEAFF. In DNA, the CDR3 is TGTGCCAGCAGCCGGACGGGGGGCACTGAAGCTTTCTTT.

V is TRBV6-5 and J is TRBJ1-1; 9 nucleotides line up with TRBD1. Germline V gene lookup returns CDR1 MNHEY and CDR2 SVGAGI. This CDR3 has 14 residues. V lost 4 bases to trimming and J lost 4 bases; unmatched junction nucleotides: 4. In DNA form, the CDR3 reads TGTGCCAGCAGTTTCCGGGACAGGGTCACTGAAGCTTTCTTT. Translated, it gives CASSFRDRVTEAFF.

This clone showed up just once. The rearrangement links TRBV18 to TRBJ2-7, with 8 bases matching TRBD1. The germline V gene has CDR1 KGHSH and CDR2 LQKENI. The CDR3 is 17 amino acids. Unmatched junction bases numbered 11, after V lost 0 bases and J lost 4 bases. The chain's CDR3 is CASSPPDYQGARYEQYF. The CDR3 nucleotides read TGTGCCAGCTCACCACCTGATTATCAGGGGGCGAGGTACGAGCAGTACTTC.

The chain joins TRBV30 to TRBJ1-5; 8 positions agree with TRBD1. CDR1 GTSNPN and CDR2 SVGIG come from the germline V gene (reference sequence). V shed 0 bases and J 3 bases; nucleotides not matched to a gene: 7. There are 16 residues in the CDR3. CDR3 region: CAWSVTGRGLNQPQHF. The CDR3 nucleotides are TGTGCCTGGAGTGTAACTGGCAGGGGGCTCAATCAGCCCCAGCATTTT.